The 22 T cell receptor beta chains given below trace back to one sample, sequenced in a study of cytomegalovirus exposure and HLA in healthy donors. The PCR was carried out with 60 Vbeta primers and 13 Jbeta primers. Sequenced by immunoSEQ multiplex PCR; TCRdb stores in-frame clones only, minus some. The sample shows about 130,000 clones, around 73% of them seen only once. What was sequenced was PBMCs. The receptors stem from a man in his fifties in good health and CMV-seronegative.

V and J are TRBV5-1 and TRBJ2-7; TRBD2 matches 10 bases. Looked up from germline, CDR1 is SGHRS and CDR2 is YFSETQ. The CDR3 spans 14 residues. With V trimmed by 2 bases and J by 5 bases, 4 bases remained unmatched. CDR3 sequence reads: CASSLAGGPNEQYF. In DNA form, the CDR3 reads TGCGCCAGCAGCTTAGCGGGAGGGCCCAACGAGCAGTACTTC.

J is TRBJ1-5 and V is TRBV6-5; 7 bases agree with TRBD1. The CDR3 has 14 amino acids. Unmatched junction bases numbered 8, after V lost 6 bases and J lost 6 bases. CDR1 is MNHEY and CDR2 is SVGAGI in the germline V gene. The CDR3 loop is CASRRTGLGQPQHF. CDR3 nucleotide sequence: TGTGCCAGCAGACGGACAGGTTTGGGTCAGCCCCAGCATTTT.

The chain couples TRBV7-2 to TRBJ2-1, with TRBD1 matching 8 bases. CDR3 length: 16 residues. Germline CDR1 and CDR2: SGHTA and FQGNSA. The V segment lost 5 bases and the J segment 2 bases; nucleotides outside the gene matches: 8. The CDR3 DNA follows: TGTGCCAGCAGCCGTATGGGGGGACAGGCCTACAATGAGCAGTTCTTC. It encodes CASSRMGGQAYNEQFF.

The rearrangement uses TRBV30 and TRBJ1-1; TRBD1 agrees at 7 bases. J gave up 8 bases and V 3 bases, and 3 bases lay outside the gene matches. There are 11 residues in the CDR3. Germline CDR1 is GTSNPN and CDR2 is SVGIG (reference sequence). CDR3 bases: TGTGCCTGGAGGAGGGACAGCGAAGCTTTCTTT. It specifies CAWRRDSEAFF.

This clone was observed a few times. The rearrangement uses TRBV15 and TRBJ1-4; D call uncertain. Germline CDR1 and CDR2: LNHNV and YYDKDF (reference sequence). The CDR3 contains 13 residues. Trimming cost V 0 bases and J 5 bases, with 4 bases left between them. The CDR3 sequence: CATSRDRNEKLFF. In nucleotides, the CDR3 is TGTGCCACCAGCAGAGACCGGAATGAAAAACTGTTTTTT.

The chain is built from TRBV18 and TRBJ2-1; 9 bases align to TRBD2. CDR1 KGHSH and CDR2 LQKENI come from the germline V gene. J gave up 4 bases and V 0 bases, and 7 bases lay outside the gene matches. CDR3 length: 17 residues. Written as DNA, the CDR3 is TGTGCCAGCTCACCACCGTTAGCGGGAGCTTCATACAATGAGCAGTTCTTC. Residues: CASSPPLAGASYNEQFF.

J is TRBJ2-7 and V is TRBV25-1; 8 bases match TRBD1. Trimming cost V 5 bases and J 4 bases; bases outside gene matches: 16. CDR3 length: 17 amino acids. Germline CDR1 MGHDK, CDR2 SYGVNS. CDR3 loop: CASSKGVGRGLSYEQYF. DNA for the CDR3: TGTGCCAGCAGTAAAGGGGTGGGCAGGGGGCTATCTTACGAGCAGTACTTC.

The gene calls are TRBV9 and TRBJ2-1; D is undetermined. Per germline, CDR1 SGDLS and CDR2 YYNGEE. Trimming shortened V by 0 bases and J by 5 bases, and 6 bases separated the two germline ends. There are 13 residues in the CDR3. The CDR3 nucleotides are TGTGCCAGCAGCGTAGGAGGAAACAATGAGCAGTTCTTC. Protein sequence: CASSVGGNNEQFF.

The V and J genes are TRBV19 and TRBJ1-1; 12 positions match TRBD1. The germline gives CDR1 LNHDA, CDR2 SQIVND (reference sequence). The junction had 12 bases not matched to a gene; V was cut back by 5 bases and J by 11 bases. The CDR3 length is 15 residues. CDR3 region: CASSQPPGQGASAFF. CDR3 in DNA: TGTGCCAGTAGTCAACCTCCGGGACAGGGGGCATCGGCTTTCTTT.

The count of this clone is one. The chain is built from TRBV9 and TRBJ2-1; 12 nucleotides match TRBD1. Trimming took 3 bases from V and 6 from J; bases not matched to a gene: 7. This CDR3 region has 16 residues. Germline values: CDR1 SGDLS, CDR2 YYNGEE. The DNA of the CDR3 is TGTGCCAGCAGCGCCTGGGACAGGGGGCCGTCCAATGAGCAGTTCTTC. This sequence encodes CASSAWDRGPSNEQFF. The whole variable domain, remainder taken from reference TRBV9 and TRBJ2-1, is DSGVTQTPKHLITATGQRVTLRCSPRSGDLSVYWYQQSLDQGLQFLIQYYNGEERAKGNILERFSAQQFPDLHSELNLSSLELGDSALYFCASSAWDRGPSNEQFFGPGTRLTVL.

This clone was detected once. This chain connects TRBV7-8 to TRBJ1-5; 7 nucleotides match TRBD1. Per germline, CDR1 SGHVS and CDR2 FQNEAQ. V shed 5 bases, J shed 5 bases, and the junction held 6 bases outside the gene matches. CDR3 length: 14 amino acids. CDR3 protein: CASSEGTVDQPQHF. CDR3 sequence (DNA): TGTGCCAGCAGCGAAGGGACAGTGGATCAGCCCCAGCATTTT.

This clone was seen a few times. The J gene is TRBJ2-3, the V gene TRBV2; 11 bases are a match to TRBD2. J gave up 6 bases and V 6 bases, and 8 bases lay outside the gene matches. Germline V CDR1 and CDR2: SNHLY, FYNNEI. This CDR3 region has 15 residues. The CDR3, as DNA: TGTGCCAGCAGACCCGTACTAGCGGGAGTGGATACGCAGTATTTT. This codes for CASRPVLAGVDTQYF.

This clone appeared a single time. The chain joins TRBV19 to TRBJ1-2, with TRBD1 matching over 7 bases. CDR1 is LNHDA, CDR2 SQIVND, per germline (reference sequence). The ends lost 3 bases at V and 2 bases at J; junction bases unmatched: 0. The CDR3 contains 13 residues. CDR3 loop: CASSMGQNYGYTF. CDR3 coding DNA: TGTGCCAGTAGTATGGGACAGAACTATGGCTACACCTTC.

V gene TRBV9 combines with J gene TRBJ2-3; 12 bases line up with TRBD2. This CDR3 is built from 18 residues. The germline CDR1 and CDR2 sequences are SGDLS and YYNGEE. J was trimmed by 2 bases and V by 3 bases; bases with no gene match: 10. The CDR3 region is CASSEIPGLAGNTDTQYF. CDR3 nucleotides: TGTGCCAGCAGCGAGATACCAGGACTAGCGGGGAACACAGATACGCAGTATTTT.

The genes are TRBV28 and TRBJ1-5; tentative D call: TRBD1 (5 bases). The germline gives CDR1 MDHEN, CDR2 SYDVKM. V lost 8 bases and J lost 10, with 21 bases in between. The CDR3 has 14 residues. Here the CDR3 reads CASAVRGLRGPQHF. CDR3 coding DNA: TGTGCCAGCGCCGTAAGGGGCTTAAGGGGACCCCAGCATTTT.

This chain links TRBV4-3 with TRBJ2-2; no reliable D call. Germline V gene data show CDR1 as LGHNA and CDR2 as YSLEER. The CDR3 runs 13 residues. Trimming removed 1 base at V and 5 bases at J, with 5 bases between. CDR3 bases: TGCGCCAGCAGCCAAGGCAGGACCGGGGAGCTGTTTTTT. It is translated as CASSQGRTGELFF.

This chain connects TRBV6-1 to TRBJ2-2, with TRBD1 matching over 11 bases. V lost 5 bases and J lost 6; bases outside the gene matches: 5. There are 15 residues in the CDR3. Germline V CDR1 and CDR2: MNHNS, SASEGT. CDR3 residues: CASSTPGQGAGELFF. The DNA for the CDR3 is TGTGCCAGCAGTACTCCGGGACAGGGGGCCGGGGAGCTGTTTTTT.

A note on this clone: The junction departs from germline at one end; a sequencing error may be responsible. This sequence joins TRBV10-3 and TRBJ2-7, with TRBD2 matching over 9 bases. This CDR3 is built from 14 residues. Germline V gene data show CDR1 as ENHRY and CDR2 as SYGVKD. For the CDR3, the DNA is TGTGCCATCGGTGAGTCAGCGGGAGGCTACGAGCAGTACTTC. Protein: CAIGESAGGYEQYF.

The chain links TRBV6-6 to TRBJ2-3, with 8 bases matching TRBD1. The CDR3 is 15 amino acids. The germline V gene has CDR1 MNHNY and CDR2 SVGAGI (reference sequence). Trimming took 7 bases from V and 3 from J; bases not matched to a gene: 9. The CDR3 loop reads CASTRGQGRTDTQYF. CDR3 in DNA: TGTGCCAGCACAAGAGGACAGGGAAGGACAGATACGCAGTATTTT.

This clone was observed a single time. The rearrangement links TRBV5-5 to TRBJ2-7, with TRBD2 identical over 11 bases. Germline CDR1 and CDR2: SGHKS and YYEKEE (reference sequence). The CDR3 spans 19 residues. With V trimmed by 1 base and J by 4 bases, 16 bases remained unmatched. The CDR3: CASSLSTTSTGTSGYEQYF. The CDR3 coding sequence is TGTGCCAGCAGCTTGTCCACTACGTCAACCGGGACTAGCGGTTACGAGCAGTACTTC. The whole variable domain, remainder taken from reference TRBV5-5 and TRBJ2-7, is DAGVTQSPTHLIKTRGQQVTLRCSPISGHKSVSWYQQVLGQGPQFIFQYYEKEERGRGNFPDRFSARQFPNYSSELNVNALLLGDSALYLCASSLSTTSTGTSGYEQYFGPGTRLTVT.

In this sample, this clone turned up a few times. CDR3 in DNA: TGTGCCAGCAAGGGACAGCCGGGCTCCTACGAGCAGTACTTC. This sequence encodes CASKGQPGSYEQYF. The chain joins TRBV6-1 to TRBJ2-7; 7 nucleotides agree with TRBD1. J lost 0 bases, V lost 7 bases, and 6 bases had no gene match. CDR3 length equals 14 residues. Germline values: CDR1 MNHNS, CDR2 SASEGT.

The chain links TRBV6-1 to TRBJ2-5; TRBD1 matches 11 bases. With V trimmed by 4 bases and J by 4 bases, 5 bases remained unmatched. The CDR3 has 15 amino acids. In germline, CDR1 is MNHNS, CDR2 SASEGT. The CDR3, as DNA: TGTGCCAGCAGTGGGACGGACAGGGGGCGAGAGACCCAGTACTTC. Translated, it gives CASSGTDRGRETQYF.